This TCR beta chain was retrieved from a study of OX40 agonist ivuxolimab in advanced cancers. Findings and limits, study-wide: With doses of 0.1 to 3.0 mg/kg, CD4+ and CD8+ blood T cells had undergone clonal expansion by week 6. Researchers did not establish what antigens the expanded peripheral T cells target. The mean number of expanded clones was higher in CD8+ T cells than in CD4+.

On this clone: The antigen is not known.

Deletions cut 5 bases from V and 15 bases from J, with 23 bases between. The germline CDR1 and CDR2 sequences are MNHNS and SASEGT. This CDR3 is built from 14 residues. The table came from immunoSEQ multiplex PCR; TCRdb's copy has only in-frame clones and leaves some out. The data show 28,000 or so clones, roughly 90% seen once. This clonotype originated in an adult with an advanced solid tumor such as melanoma, head and neck, liver or kidney cancer. This chain connects TRBV6-1 to TRBJ2-1, with D maybe TRBD1 (6 bases). Sample: CD4+ or CD8+ T cells sorted from blood, taken in a trial of the OX40 agonist ivuxolimab. CDR3 residues: CASSQPGHSSRGFF. CDR3 coding DNA: TGTGCCAGCAGTCAGCCGGGACACTCAAGTAGGGGGTTCTTC.